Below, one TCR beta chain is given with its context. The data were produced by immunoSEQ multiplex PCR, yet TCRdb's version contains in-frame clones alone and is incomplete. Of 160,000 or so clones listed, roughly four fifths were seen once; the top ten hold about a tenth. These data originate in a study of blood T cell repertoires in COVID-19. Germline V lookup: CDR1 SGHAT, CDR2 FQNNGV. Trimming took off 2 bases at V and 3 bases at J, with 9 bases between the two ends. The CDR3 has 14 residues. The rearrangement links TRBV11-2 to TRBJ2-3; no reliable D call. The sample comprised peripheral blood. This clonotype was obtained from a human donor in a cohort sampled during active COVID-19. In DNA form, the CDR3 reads TGTGCCAGCAGCTTATCCAGTTTGACAGATACGCAGTATTTT. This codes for CASSLSSLTDTQYF.